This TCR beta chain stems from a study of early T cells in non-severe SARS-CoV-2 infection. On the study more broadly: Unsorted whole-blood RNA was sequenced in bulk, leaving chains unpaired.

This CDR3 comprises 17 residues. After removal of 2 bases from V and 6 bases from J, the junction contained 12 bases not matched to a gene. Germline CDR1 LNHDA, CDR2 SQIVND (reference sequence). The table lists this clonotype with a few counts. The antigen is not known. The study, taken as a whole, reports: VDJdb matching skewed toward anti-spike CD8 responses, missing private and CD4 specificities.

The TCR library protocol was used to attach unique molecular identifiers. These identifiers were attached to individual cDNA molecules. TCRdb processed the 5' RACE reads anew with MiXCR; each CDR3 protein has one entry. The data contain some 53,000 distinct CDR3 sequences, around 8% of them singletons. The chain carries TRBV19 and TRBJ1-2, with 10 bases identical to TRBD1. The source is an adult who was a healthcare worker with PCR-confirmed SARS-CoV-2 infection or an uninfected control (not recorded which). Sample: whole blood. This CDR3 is CASSIIETGGDVDGYTF. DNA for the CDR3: TGTGCCAGTAGTATAATTGAGACAGGGGGCGACGTCGATGGCTACACCTTC.